The entry below gives a single T cell receptor beta chain sequence along with its context. A sample-barcoded 5' primer and a J-beta primer mix were used in a second PCR of roughly 7 to 12 cycles. TCRdb called the 5' RACE reads again in MiXCR, with one record for every CDR3 protein. The sample lists 800,000 to 950,000 distinct CDR3 sequences, under 35% occurring once. CDR3 length: 10 amino acids. CDR1 and CDR2 from the germline V gene are MNHNY and SVGAGI (reference sequence). The germline V and J ends were trimmed by 8 bases and 6 bases, with 6 bases remaining between them. This specimen belongs to a study of blood T cells in healthy people across ages. This sample also appeared in a second study, on T cells of mothers and their children.

The sequence was collected from a woman in her 40s in good health. The chain links TRBV6-6 to TRBJ2-3; no firm D call. The sequenced sample consisted of blood. For the CDR3, the DNA is TGTGCCAGCGCCATGGATACGCAGTATTTT. This encodes CASAMDTQYF.